This record covers a single T cell receptor (beta chain). This clonotype occurred a few times. It lacks a known antigen. No clone much larger than this one lies a single base away; base qualities are absent. To prepare the library, multiplex PCR was applied. Sequencer: Illumina HiSeq 4000. CDR3 regions were amplified by Arm-PCR with iRepertoire HTBI primers to construct TCR beta libraries. Gel purification was performed on PCR products prior to sequencing. On the authors' methods: A total of 62 TRBV and some 13 TRBJ segments were identified across samples and were used for gene usage analysis of CDR3 amino acid clonotypes. COPE and FqMerger were used to merge filtered high-quality paired reads into contigs. Contigs were aligned with BLAST to IMGT TRBV, TRBD and TRBJ reference genes, and CDR3 was defined per IMGT. Any clonotype with a frequency above 0.1% was classified as a highly expanded clone. Shannon entropy was used to measure repertoire diversity, and the Gini coefficient was used to measure V-J evenness. A clonotype was considered public if more than one individual shared it. The public reads were reprocessed in TCRdb via fastp at Q25 and MiXCR, keeping in-frame beta chains. Rows are combined by CDR3 protein, so each entry shows the most common genes and DNA. These V and J calls derive from TCRdb rather than the authors' analysis. The sample table shows hundreds of thousands of distinct CDR3 sequences, and less than 20% are seen once. The ten most abundant clones make up approximately 18% of the sample.

The sample is drawn from a study of regulatory T cells in long-lasting Graves disease (dated by TCRdb to about 2021). Looking at the study overall: Antithyroid drugs had been taken for less than 3 months by newly diagnosed Graves' disease patients. The study took place in China and was registered as a clinical trial. Persistent Graves' disease patients were compared with newly diagnosed Graves' disease patients by peripheral blood TCR sequencing and RNA sequencing. A total of around 35 samples underwent TCR sequencing: about 13 from persistent and around 20 from newly diagnosed Graves' disease patients. The full study reports these points: Sequencing and analysis were restricted to the TCR beta chain. Compared with newly diagnosed patients, patients with persistent Graves' disease had lower TCR Shannon entropy and fewer highly expanded clones, which suggests clonal expansion. TRBV28, TRBJ1-2 and TRBJ2-5 were preferentially used in persistent disease, while TRBV20-1 and TRBJ2-1 were favored in newly diagnosed disease. Persistent patients shared more public clonotypes among themselves (around 2,500) than newly diagnosed patients did (about 970). The authors acknowledged the small sample size as a limitation that may reduce accuracy. The study examined only peripheral blood because the primary lesion, thyroid tissue, could not be accessed.

The time point label of this sample denotes: newly diagnosed GD, antithyroid drugs for less than 3 months. For both TCR sequencing and RNA sequencing, RNA was extracted from PBMCs using TRIzol. Graves' disease was diagnosed according to American Thyroid Association guidelines. The patients came from an endocrinology department in Xi'an, China. Each patient gave roughly 10 milliliters of peripheral blood, collected in an EDTA anticoagulant tube. Ficoll Paque Plus density gradient separation was used to isolate PBMCs, and no additional T cell sorting was done. An Agilent 2100 Bioanalyzer and agarose gel were used to check RNA quality, while a NanoDrop 2000 measured RNA concentration. Via the germline V gene, CDR1 is ENHRY and CDR2 SYGVKD. The CDR3 measures 13 amino acids from cysteine to phenylalanine. Of all the DNA, just the CDR3 is kept, 39 bases in frame from base 1. Unmatched junction bases come to 3, with V trimmed by 6 bases and J by 2 bases.

The same specimen was also included in a second study, on T cells in Graves' hyperthyroidism and ophthalmopathy. Looking at the second paper: A patient counted as having stable Graves' hyperthyroidism if no progression to ophthalmopathy occurred over 18 months of follow-up. Hyperthyroidism patients were newly diagnosed, with disease duration under 2 months, and aged 18 to 65 years. The study excluded patients with uncontrolled infections, other autoimmune diseases, pregnancy or lactation. Clinical symptoms, serum thyroxine and TRAb, thyroid ultrasound, and orbital computed tomography formed the basis for the diagnoses. The first round of RT-PCR for the TCR CDR3 was performed with the HTBI primer set and the Qiagen OneStep RT-PCR kit. Most expanded thyroid clonotypes (frequency above 0.001) were also detected in blood, suggesting blood repertoires may reflect thyroid immune responses. Ophthalmopathy was separated from stable hyperthyroidism by a 13 V-J signature model, with about 88% sensitivity and roughly 84% specificity obtained in cross-validation and 80%/75% obtained in testing. In validation, the model predicted progression to ophthalmopathy a median of approximately 6.3 months before onset, with around 70% sensitivity and 72.22% specificity. A discovery cohort of about 95 patients, about 44 with Graves' ophthalmopathy and approximately 60 with stable Graves' hyperthyroidism, was used to find distinguishing TCR V-J signatures. Whether ophthalmopathy could be predicted prospectively was tested in an independent validation cohort made up of approximately 19 hyperthyroidism patients plus 17 patients who later progressed to ophthalmopathy. The 100 or so discovery patients were randomly split 7:3 into training and test sets. In addition, the study compared T-cell repertoires in thyroid tissue and in blood from roughly six Graves' hyperthyroidism patients. Once sampling was done, hyperthyroidism patients were given methimazole at a starting dose of 30 mg daily, whereas ophthalmopathy patients were given high-dose intravenous methylprednisolone. A second multiplex PCR round built the libraries, followed by size selection and purification. Libraries were sequenced paired-end with 100 bp reads on an Illumina HiSeq2000. Raw data were processed with SOAPnuke, discarding reads with adapters, uncalled bases, mean Phred below 15, or no exact constant-primer or identifier match. High-quality paired reads were merged using COPE v1.2.5, and each unique nucleotide sequence was defined as a clonotype. MiTCR v1.1 was used to align the clonotypes against IMGT TRBV, TRBD and TRBJ reference segments. The analysis included only V-J combinations with a frequency above 0.0001, which together covered 99% to 99.2% of the repertoires. A TCS score was defined as the ratio of F50 (clonal expansion) to E x V (chaos), with BLOSUM62-based TCRdist applied between CDR3 peptides within each V-J. Welch's t-statistics and random forest reduced fewer than 600 V-J features to roughly 13, which were used in a naive Bayes classifier (R e1071). No statistical method was used to fix the sample size in advance, and group allocation was not hidden from the investigators. TCR Vbeta CDR3 sequencing of 130 to 150 peripheral blood samples (more than 40 ophthalmopathy, around 80 hyperthyroidism and some 17 progressor patients) is reported in the paper.

This receptor chain uses TRBV10-3 and TRBJ2-7; 8 junctional bases match TRBD1. The specimen comprised peripheral blood mononuclear cells (PBMCs), sampled at new diagnosis, from a patient treated with antithyroid drugs. This receptor was taken from a woman aged 30 to 39 with Graves disease. Donor details come from another sample of the same person, matched by shared clones. The nucleotide sequence reads as follows: TGTGCCATCAGACGGGACAGGACCTACGAGCAGTACTTC. Translated, this gives CAIRRDRTYEQYF.